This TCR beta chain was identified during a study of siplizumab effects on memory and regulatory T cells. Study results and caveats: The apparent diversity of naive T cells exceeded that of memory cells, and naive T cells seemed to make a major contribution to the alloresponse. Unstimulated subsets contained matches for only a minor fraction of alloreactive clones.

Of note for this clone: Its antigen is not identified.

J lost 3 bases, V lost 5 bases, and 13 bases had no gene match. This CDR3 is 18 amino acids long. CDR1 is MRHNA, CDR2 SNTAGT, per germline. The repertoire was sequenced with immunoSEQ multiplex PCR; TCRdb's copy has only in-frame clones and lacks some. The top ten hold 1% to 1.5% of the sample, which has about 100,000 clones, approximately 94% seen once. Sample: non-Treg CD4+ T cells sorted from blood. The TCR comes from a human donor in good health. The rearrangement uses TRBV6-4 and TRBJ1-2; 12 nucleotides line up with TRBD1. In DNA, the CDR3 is TGTGCCAGCAGTTTACAACCGGGACAGGGGGCCGGGTACTATGGCTACACCTTC. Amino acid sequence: CASSLQPGQGAGYYGYTF.